The sample holds many counts of the clone carrying this T cell receptor (beta chain). Its antigen is currently unknown. Treatment of any kind had been given to no patient before thyroid surgery. In the source study's methods: Clinicopathological groups supplied CDR3 differences that were used to build a distant-metastasis classifier for papillary thyroid cancer. TCRdb re-analyzed the PCR reads using MiXCR. The V and J calls follow TCRdb's processing rather than the paper's. This sample has approximately 21,000 clones; approximately 30% occur once, and the top ten carry approximately 21%. This entry belongs to a study of metastatic and nonmetastatic thyroid tumors. Study-level information: The study looked at repertoires side by side in blood and in tumor or nodule tissue from malignant and benign thyroid patients.

Notes on the study in general: Reportedly, malignant thyroid tumors had significantly higher TCR beta diversity than benign nodules, in blood and tumor.

The specimen sequenced was blood. The clonotype comes from a female donor with papillary thyroid cancer or a benign thyroid nodule (not recorded which). Some clones in this sample may be carry-over from other donors' samples.

CDR3 protein: CASSQVAGGPVDTQYF. CDR3 in DNA: TGTGCCAGCAGCCAAGTAGCGGGGGGGCCTGTTGATACGCAGTATTTT. The V gene is TRBV4-2, the J gene TRBJ2-3, with 11 positions matching TRBD2. In germline, CDR1 is LGHNA, CDR2 YNFKEQ. J was trimmed by 6 bases and V by 1 base; bases with no gene match: 6. This CDR3 is built from 16 residues.